The table lists the clone carrying this TCR beta chain with many counts. What it binds is not known. The data were obtained in a study of glioma-infiltrating T cells. Using RNA template, CDR3s of TCR alpha and beta were amplified with iRepertoire arm-PCR. For one-step reverse transcription and amplification, about 90-450 ng of tissue mRNA or PBMC total RNA was used. MiXCR, run by TCRdb on the multiplex PCR reads, gives a single entry per CDR3 protein. Among around 93,000 distinct CDR3 sequences listed, 35% to 45% were seen once. Study-wide findings and caveats: Above-expected tissue-blood divergence occurred in all gliomas, most in low-grade ones. Very few CDR3 sequences were shared between tissue and blood.

Sample: glioma tissue, nonneoplastic brain tissue, or PBMCs (not recorded which). This receptor was obtained from a human donor with low-grade glioma or glioblastoma, undergoing nonglioma brain surgery, or in good health (not recorded which).

The DNA of the CDR3 is TGCGCCAGCAGCCAAACCGGGACAACCTACGAGCAGTACTTC. Protein: CASSQTGTTYEQYF. This sequence joins TRBV4-1 and TRBJ2-7, with D maybe TRBD1 (6 bases). CDR1 is MGHRA, CDR2 YSYEKL, per germline. CDR3 length: 14 residues. V was pared by 2 bases and J by 2 bases, with 10 bases between.